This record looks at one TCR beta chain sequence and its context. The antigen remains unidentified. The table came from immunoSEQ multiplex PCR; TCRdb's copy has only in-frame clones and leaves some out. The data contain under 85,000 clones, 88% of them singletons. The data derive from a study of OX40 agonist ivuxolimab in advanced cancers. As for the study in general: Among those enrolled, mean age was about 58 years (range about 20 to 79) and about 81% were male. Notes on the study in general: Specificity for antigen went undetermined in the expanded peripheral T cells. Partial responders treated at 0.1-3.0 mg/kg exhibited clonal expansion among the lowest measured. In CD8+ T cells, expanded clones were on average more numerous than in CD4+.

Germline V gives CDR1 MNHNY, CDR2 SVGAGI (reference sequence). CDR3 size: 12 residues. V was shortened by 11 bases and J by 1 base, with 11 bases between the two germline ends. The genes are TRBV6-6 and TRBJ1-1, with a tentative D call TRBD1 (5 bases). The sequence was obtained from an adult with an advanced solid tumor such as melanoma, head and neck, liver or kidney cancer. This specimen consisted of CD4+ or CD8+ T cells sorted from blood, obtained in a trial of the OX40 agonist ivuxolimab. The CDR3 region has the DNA TGTGCCGCCAGGCAGGGGAACACTGAAGCTTTCTTT. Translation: CAARQGNTEAFF.